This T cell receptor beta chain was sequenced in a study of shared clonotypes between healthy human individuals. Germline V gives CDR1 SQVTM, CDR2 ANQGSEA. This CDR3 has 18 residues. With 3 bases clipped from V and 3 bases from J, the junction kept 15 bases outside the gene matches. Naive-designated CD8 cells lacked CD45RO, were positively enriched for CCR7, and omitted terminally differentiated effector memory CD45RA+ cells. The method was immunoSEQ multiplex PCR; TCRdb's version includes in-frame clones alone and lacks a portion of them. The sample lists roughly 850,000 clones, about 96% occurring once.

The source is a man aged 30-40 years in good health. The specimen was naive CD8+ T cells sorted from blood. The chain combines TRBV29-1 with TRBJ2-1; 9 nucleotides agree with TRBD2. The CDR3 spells CSVEGIAGAEFIYNEQFF. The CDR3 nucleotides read TGCAGCGTTGAGGGAATAGCGGGAGCTGAGTTTATCTACAATGAGCAGTTCTTC.